Shown below are 8 T cell receptor beta chains from a single sample sequenced in a study of CD8+CD57+ T cells in acquired aplastic anemia. It was genomic DNA that served as the template for profiling TCR beta VDJ and CDR3. TCRdb fed the reads into MiXCR, producing one record per CDR3 protein. The repertoire holds some 290,000 distinct CDR3 sequences, with around 60% as singletons. The sample taken for sequencing was sorted CD4+, CD8+, or CD8+CD57+ T cells (not recorded which) from PBMCs. These receptors came from a human donor with severe aplastic anemia or a healthy control (not recorded which).

The CDR3 loop reads CASSSFRGNTEAFF. Written as DNA, the CDR3 is TGTGCCAGCAGTTCCTTCAGGGGGAACACTGAAGCTTTCTTT. This chain links TRBV7-4 with TRBJ1-1, with D possibly TRBD1 on 6 matching bases. Germline CDR1 and CDR2: SGHVT and SQSDAQ. The CDR3 has 14 amino acids. V was clipped by 6 bases and J by 1 base, with 12 bases between them.

The chain has TRBV7-2 and TRBJ2-1; TRBD2 agrees at 11 bases. J lost 7 bases, V lost 0 bases, and 8 bases had no gene match. This CDR3 has 17 amino acids. CDR1 SGHTA and CDR2 FQGNSA come from the germline V gene. CDR3 nucleotides: TGTGCCAGCAGCTTAGCCTTACTAGCGGGGGAATCAAATGAGCAGTTCTTC. It is translated as CASSLALLAGESNEQFF.

This clonotype was counted between two and nine times. The chain carries TRBV5-8 and TRBJ1-5; D may be TRBD1 (6 bases). The germline V gene has CDR1 SGHTS and CDR2 YDEGEE. This CDR3 comprises 15 residues. V was shortened by 4 bases and J by 3 bases, with 14 bases between the two germline ends. The CDR3 is CASSRRHRANQPQHF. The CDR3 DNA is TGTGCCAGCAGCCGGCGCCACAGGGCCAATCAGCCCCAGCATTTT.

This clonotype was seen more than once but under ten times. This chain connects TRBV19 to TRBJ1-5, with D possibly being TRBD1 (6 bases). Germline V gives CDR1 LNHDA, CDR2 SQIVND (reference sequence). With 8 bases removed from V and 3 bases from J, the gap between germline ends came to 14 bases. This CDR3 spans 14 amino acids. CDR3 sequence: CASDTRDTNQPQHF. The CDR3 coding sequence is TGTGCCAGTGATACGAGGGACACCAATCAGCCCCAGCATTTT.

This clonotype has a single count. Mismatch with germline at one junction end may stem from a read error. This chain joins TRBV7-7 and TRBJ2-5, with TRBD2 identical over 7 bases. The CDR3 is 14 amino acids. Germline V gene sequence: CDR1 SSHAT, CDR2 FNYEAQ (reference sequence). As DNA, the CDR3 is TGTGCTAGCAGCCGAGCGGGACCTCAAGAGACCCAGTACTTC. This gives the protein CASSRAGPQETQYF.

The J gene is TRBJ1-2, the V gene TRBV9, with unresolved D. The CDR3 runs to 18 residues. V lost 4 bases and J lost 0, with 22 bases in between. The germline gives CDR1 SGDLS, CDR2 YYNGEE. CDR3 sequence: CASSPSPNLRQTNYGYTF. The DNA for the CDR3 is TGTGCCAGCAGCCCCTCACCTAACCTCAGGCAGACTAACTATGGCTACACCTTC. Combining the CDR3 with reference TRBV9 and TRBJ1-2 gives the whole variable domain DSGVTQTPKHLITATGQRVTLRCSPRSGDLSVYWYQQSLDQGLQFLIQYYNGEERAKGNILERFSAQQFPDLHSELNLSSLELGDSALYFCASSPSPNLRQTNYGYTFGSGTRLTVV.

This clonotype was seen once. J is TRBJ1-2 and V is TRBV7-3; a weak D match, TRBD1 (6 bases). The CDR3 totals 15 residues. The germline CDR1 and CDR2 sequences are SGHTA and FQGTGA. Trimming stripped 6 bases from V and 7 bases from J, with 21 bases between. CDR3 sequence reads: CASRMVGGGPGGYTF. Here the CDR3 DNA reads TGTGCCAGCAGGATGGTAGGCGGGGGCCCCGGTGGCTACACCTTC.

This clonotype was counted at least ten times. The junction does not match germline at one end; this may be a read error. This rearrangement joins TRBV5-1 to TRBJ1-5; weak D call: TRBD1 (5 bases). The CDR3 length is 14 residues. The germline gives CDR1 SGHRS, CDR2 YFSETQ. In nucleotides, the CDR3 is TGTGCCAGCAGCCCCGGGACGGGCAATCAGCCCCAGCATTTT. Its translation: CASSPGTGNQPQHF.